This T cell receptor (beta chain) was obtained from a study of T-cell memory formation after mild COVID-19. Whole-study context: In these data, TCR clusters were largely donor specific.

This clonotype was seen a handful of times. Antigen specificity is unknown. Constant-segment primers were used for 5'RACE, and the resulting TCR alpha and TCR beta cDNA libraries carried sample barcodes and UMIs. TCRdb re-derived calls from the 5' RACE reads in MiXCR, one entry per CDR3 protein. The table has about 610,000 distinct CDR3 sequences, 15% to 20% seen once; the top ten hold approximately 8.1%. The study's findings and limits: Among CD4+ contracting clones, most were CM and EM, and CD8+ ones EMRA. A second wave expanding day 15 to 37 was CD4+-biased; contracting clones were balanced.

Germline lookup yields CDR1 MNHNS and CDR2 SASEGT. The germline V and J ends were trimmed by 7 bases and 4 bases, with 19 bases remaining between them. The CDR3 runs to 15 residues. This receptor was taken from an adult woman who had mild COVID-19 (a few samples of this study predate the infection). Cell type and time point are not known. The chain recombines TRBV6-1 with TRBJ1-1; a weak D match, TRBD1 (5 bases). The specimen sequenced was PBMCs or a T cell subset sorted from them (not recorded which). The CDR3 is CASKGNTGEGTEAFF. The DNA of the CDR3 is TGTGCCAGCAAGGGCAATACGGGGGAAGGCACTGAAGCTTTCTTT.